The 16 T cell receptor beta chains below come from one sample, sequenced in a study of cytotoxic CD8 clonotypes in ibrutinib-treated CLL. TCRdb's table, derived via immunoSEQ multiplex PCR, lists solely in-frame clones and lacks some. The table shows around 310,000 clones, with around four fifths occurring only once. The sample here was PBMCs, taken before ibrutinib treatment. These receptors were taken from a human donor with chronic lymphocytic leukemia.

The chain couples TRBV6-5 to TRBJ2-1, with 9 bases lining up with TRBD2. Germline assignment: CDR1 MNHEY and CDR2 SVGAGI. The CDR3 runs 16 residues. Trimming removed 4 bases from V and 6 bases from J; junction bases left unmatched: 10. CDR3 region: CASSSFGLATFNEQFF. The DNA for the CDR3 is TGTGCCAGCAGTTCCTTTGGACTAGCGACATTCAATGAGCAGTTCTTC.

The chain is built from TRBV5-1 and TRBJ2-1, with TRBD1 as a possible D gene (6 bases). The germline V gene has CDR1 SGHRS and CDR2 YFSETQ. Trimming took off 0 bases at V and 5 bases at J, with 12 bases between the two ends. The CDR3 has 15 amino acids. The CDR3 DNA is TGCGCCAGCAGCTTGGCCACAGGGTATAACAATGAGCAGTTCTTC. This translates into CASSLATGYNNEQFF.

The CDR3 loop reads CASSYRLADYNEQFF. The DNA of the CDR3 is TGTGCCAGCAGTTACAGACTAGCGGATTACAATGAGCAGTTCTTC. The rearrangement uses TRBV6-5 and TRBJ2-1, with 9 bases aligning to TRBD2. Germline V CDR1 and CDR2: MNHEY, SVGAGI. The CDR3 length is 15 residues. Trimming cost V 2 bases and J 4 bases; bases outside gene matches: 3.

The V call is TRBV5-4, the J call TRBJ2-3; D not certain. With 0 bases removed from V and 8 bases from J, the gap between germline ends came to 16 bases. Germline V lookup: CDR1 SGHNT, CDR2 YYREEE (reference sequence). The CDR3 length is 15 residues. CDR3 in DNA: TGTGCCAGCAGCTTGGAGTACTTGGGTTCGGGTACGCAGTATTTT. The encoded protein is CASSLEYLGSGTQYF.

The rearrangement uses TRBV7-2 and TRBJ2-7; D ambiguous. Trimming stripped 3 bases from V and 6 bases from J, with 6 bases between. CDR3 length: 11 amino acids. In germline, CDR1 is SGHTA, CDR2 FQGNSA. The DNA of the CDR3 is TGTGCCAGCAGCTTTGGGCCCGAGCAGTACTTC. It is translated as CASSFGPEQYF.

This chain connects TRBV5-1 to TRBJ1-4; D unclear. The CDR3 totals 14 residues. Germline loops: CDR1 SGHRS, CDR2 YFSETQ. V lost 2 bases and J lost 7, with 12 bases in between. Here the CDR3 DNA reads TGCGCCAGCAGCTTTAACACAGCCCGTGAAAAACTGTTTTTT. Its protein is CASSFNTAREKLFF.

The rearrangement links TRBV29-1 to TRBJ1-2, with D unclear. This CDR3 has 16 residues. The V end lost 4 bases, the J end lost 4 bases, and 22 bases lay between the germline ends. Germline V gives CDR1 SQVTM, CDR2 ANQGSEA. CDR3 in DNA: TGCAGCGTTGTTCCCCAGGAACATTCACAATCCTATGGCTACACCTTC. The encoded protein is CSVVPQEHSQSYGYTF.

For the CDR3, the DNA is TGTGCCAGCAGTTTACTAGGACTAGCGGGAGACGCCTACGAGCAGTACTTC. As protein: CASSLLGLAGDAYEQYF. The chain combines TRBV28 with TRBJ2-7; 13 positions match TRBD2. The CDR3 consists of 17 residues. Germline assignment: CDR1 MDHEN and CDR2 SYDVKM. The V gene end was trimmed by 2 bases and the J gene end by 2 bases; junction bases not matched to a gene: 6. The variable domain in full, completed from reference TRBV28 and TRBJ2-7, reads DVKVTQSSRYLVKRTGEKVFLECVQDMDHENMFWYRQDPGLGLRLIYFSYDVKMKEKGDIPEGYSVSREKKERFSLILESASTNQTSMYLCASSLLGLAGDAYEQYFGPGTRLTVT.

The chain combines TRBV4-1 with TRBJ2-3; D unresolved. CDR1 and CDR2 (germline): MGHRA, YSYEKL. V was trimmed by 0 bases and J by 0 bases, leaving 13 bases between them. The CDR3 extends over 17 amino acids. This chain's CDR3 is CASSQDDRDHSTDTQYF. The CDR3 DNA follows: TGCGCCAGCAGCCAAGATGACCGAGATCATAGCACAGATACGCAGTATTTT.

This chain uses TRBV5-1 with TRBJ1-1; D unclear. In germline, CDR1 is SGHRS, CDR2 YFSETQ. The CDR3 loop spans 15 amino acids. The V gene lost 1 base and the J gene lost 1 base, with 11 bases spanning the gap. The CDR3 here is CASSLIAGENTEAFF. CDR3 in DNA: TGCGCCAGCAGCTTGATCGCAGGCGAGAACACTGAAGCTTTCTTT.

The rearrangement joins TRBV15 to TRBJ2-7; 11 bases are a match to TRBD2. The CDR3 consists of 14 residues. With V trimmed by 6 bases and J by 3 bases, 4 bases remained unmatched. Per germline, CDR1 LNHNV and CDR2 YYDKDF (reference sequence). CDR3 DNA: TGTGCCACCAGAGGGACTAGCGGTTACTACGAGCAGTACTTC. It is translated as CATRGTSGYYEQYF. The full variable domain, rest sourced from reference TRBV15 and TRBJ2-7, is DAMVIQNPRYQVTQFGKPVTLSCSQTLNHNVMYWYQQKSSQAPKLLFHYYDKDFNNEADTPDNFQSRRPNTSFCFLDIRSPGLGDTAMYLCATRGTSGYYEQYFGPGTRLTVT.

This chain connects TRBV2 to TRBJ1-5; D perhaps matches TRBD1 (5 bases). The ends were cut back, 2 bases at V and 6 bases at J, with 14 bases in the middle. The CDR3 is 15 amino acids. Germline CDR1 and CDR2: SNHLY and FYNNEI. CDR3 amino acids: CASSEIPGLIQPQHF. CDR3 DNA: TGTGCCAGCAGTGAAATACCAGGGCTCATTCAGCCCCAGCATTTT.

CDR3 DNA: TGTGCCAGCTCACCACGAACTAGCATAAACTCCTACGAGCAGTACTTC. As protein: CASSPRTSINSYEQYF. This sequence joins TRBV18 and TRBJ2-7; a weak D match, TRBD2 (6 bases). This CDR3 has 16 amino acids. V shed 1 base and J shed 0 bases, with 13 bases lying between them. From germline, CDR1 is KGHSH and CDR2 LQKENI. The full variable domain, in which reference TRBV18 and TRBJ2-7 provide the parts outside the CDR3, is NAGVMQNPRHLVRRRGQEARLRCSPMKGHSHVYWYRQLPEEGLKFMVYLQKENIIDESGMPKERFSAEFPKEGPSILRIQQVVRGDSAAYFCASSPRTSINSYEQYFGPGTRLTVT.

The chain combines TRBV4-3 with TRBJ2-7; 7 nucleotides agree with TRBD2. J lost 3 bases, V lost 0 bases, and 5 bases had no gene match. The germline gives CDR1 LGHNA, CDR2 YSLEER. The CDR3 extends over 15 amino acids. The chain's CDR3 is CASSQDGGDYYEQYF. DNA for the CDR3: TGCGCCAGCAGCCAAGATGGGGGGGACTACTACGAGCAGTACTTC.

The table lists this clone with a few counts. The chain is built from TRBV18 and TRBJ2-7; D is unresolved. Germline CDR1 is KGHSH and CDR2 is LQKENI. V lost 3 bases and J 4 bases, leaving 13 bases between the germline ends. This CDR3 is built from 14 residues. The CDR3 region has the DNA TGTGCCAGCTCACCTCTCGGCAGTACTTACGAGCAGTACTTC. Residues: CASSPLGSTYEQYF.

The CDR3 loop is CASSTPGQGADTQYF. The CDR3 nucleotides read TGTGCCAGCAGCACCCCGGGACAGGGTGCAGATACGCAGTATTTT. The chain couples TRBV13 to TRBJ2-3; 9 positions agree with TRBD1. The CDR3 totals 15 residues. From germline, CDR1 is PRHDT and CDR2 FYEKMQ (reference sequence). With 5 bases clipped from V and 4 bases from J, the junction kept 7 bases outside the gene matches.